This T cell receptor beta chain came from a study of T cell clones after liver transplantation. Sequencing used immunoSEQ multiplex PCR; TCRdb keeps in-frame clones, though not all of them. This table has about 75,000 clones, 80% to 90% appearing once. V lost 5 bases and J lost 4; bases outside the gene matches: 8. This CDR3 is built from 14 residues. CDR1 and CDR2 (germline): SEHNR, FQNEAQ (reference sequence). The receptor's source is a human patient who received a liver transplant. Some T cells may be transferred from the graft donor. Sequencing was performed on CD4+ T cells from blood, taken about 50 months after liver transplant. The V call is TRBV7-9, the J call TRBJ2-7; 7 bases fit TRBD1. The DNA of the CDR3 is TGTGCCAGCAGCCCAGGTGGACAGGTTTACGAGCAGTACTTC. Its translation is CASSPGGQVYEQYF.